The T cell receptor (beta chain) under discussion was sequenced for a study of T cell repertoires in cytomegalovirus infection. Notes on the study in general: Clonotype analysis showed dominance of the ex vivo response by HLA-C-restricted CMV-specific TCR beta clonotypes.

A remark on this clonotype: Antigen unknown.

From the reads, TCRdb called clonotypes with MiXCR, one entry per CDR3 protein. The table has around 300,000 distinct CDR3 sequences, about 20% seen once. Between the trimmed V and J ends, which lost 5 bases and 1 base, there was a span of 17 bases. This CDR3 is 16 amino acids long. In germline, CDR1 is MNHEY, CDR2 SMNVEV (reference sequence). V gene TRBV27 combines with J gene TRBJ1-1; no reliable D call. The source is a human donor in good health (CMV status not recorded). Some clones in this sample may be carry-over from other donors' samples. Material: cultured PBMCs, obtained from culture after CMV antigen stimulation. The CDR3, as DNA: TGTGCCAGCAGTCAACCCTCCGGACGGAGGAACACTGAAGCTTTCTTT. Amino acid sequence: CASSQPSGRRNTEAFF.